This T cell receptor (beta chain) was profiled in a study of human T cells and chemical hapten exposure (dated by TCRdb to 2020 to 2022). Broadly, across the study: For sensitization, 2% DPC in acetone was applied to an approximately 2 cm by approximately 2 cm area of upper inner arm skin. Patients additionally received weekly therapeutic DPC doses to the scalp throughout the approximately 25-week study period. Patch testing on the upper back used Finn chambers containing 0.01% DPC, with scoring done after 6 days according to International Contact Dermatitis Research Group standards. Alopecia areata with under or over 50% scalp involvement, alopecia totalis and alopecia universalis were represented in the patient cohort, which was mostly female. Libraries were combined into a pool for sequencing, and differences in TCR yield between samples came mainly from small differences in library volumes within the pool. This study followed changes in the peripheral blood TCR repertoire in vivo during primary and secondary sensitization of alopecia patients to the hapten diphenylcyclopropenone (DPC). Blood samples were taken from patients before sensitization (week 0) and then at 2, 6 and about 24 weeks after DPC sensitization. Approximately 28 alopecia patients provided blood for TCR sequencing at one to four time points (pre-sensitization, 2, 6 and 24 weeks). The research as a whole found: After repeated subsampling, the strength of the expansion versus patch-test correlation and the threshold at which it became significant changed. DPC sensitization did not change how many TCRs were above 1 in 1000 frequency, and no evidence was found of alterations in global repertoire structure. Patch test score correlated positively with the number of PT1 expanded TCRs, reaching significance at thresholds 8, 16 and 32 but not at 4. Because every patient had alopecia, a presumed autoimmune disease, the patients' immune response might differ from that of healthy individuals. Significantly more large CDR3 similarity clusters were formed by expanded TCRs than by pre-sensitization or healthy control sets, consistent with antigen-driven responses.

The sample holds a few counts of this clonotype. Its antigen remains undetermined. Base qualities are not at hand, and no much larger clone is one base apart. The time point tag for this specimen amounts to: pre-sensitization, week 0. The treatment or condition label, read with the paper, signifies: therapeutic diphenylcyclopropenone sensitization with weekly scalp DPC. Blood at each patch-test visit was drawn before the patch test was applied. Eligible patients were aged 18 to 70, diagnosed with alopecia, deemed suitable for DPC therapy, and excluded if pregnant. Total RNA was isolated from unfractionated whole blood collected in Tempus Blood RNA tubes. Counted from cysteine to phenylalanine, this CDR3 has 14 amino acids. Just the 42-base CDR3 DNA is kept, in frame starting at base 1. CDR1 ENHRY and CDR2 SYGVKD are derived from the germline V gene. Relative to germline, V is missing 0 bases and J is missing 6 bases, with 2 bases of the junction outside any gene match.

The library was prepared using RACE. The sequencer listed for this sample is NextSeq 500. Library preparation attached unique molecular identifiers to individual cDNA molecules for quantitative, reproducible TCR counting. Each blood RNA sample was used to sequence both TCR alpha and TCR beta chains. The authors' analysis ran thus. A median of roughly 99,000 TCRs per sample was observed, with a range of about 23,224 to 690,600. V, J and CDR3 annotation of the TCR reads was performed with the Decombinator software suite. For PS versus PT1 abundance plots, all samples were subsampled to the same number of TCRs (28,000). Expanded TCRs were defined as absent before sensitization and observed at least eight times at the 2-week time point. Starting from the raw public reads, TCRdb applied fastp trimming at Q25, assembled clones with MiXCR and retained in-frame beta chains. Duplicate CDR3 protein sequences are folded into a single record with the most common DNA and genes. TCRdb, not the original authors, processed these V and J calls. Within this sample are approximately 370,000 distinct CDR3 sequences, with about 5.4% of them counted one time only. In total, the top ten clones hold about 8.2% of the sample.

This receptor was obtained from a woman between 18 and 30 years old with alopecia areata. Some clones in this sample may be carry-over from other donors' samples. The chain joins TRBV10-3 to TRBJ2-7, and TRBD1 aligns with 10 junction nucleotides. Source: whole blood, taken in connection with sensitization to the hapten diphenylcyclopropenone (DPC). The nucleotides read TGTGCCATCAGTGAGTCCGGGACAGGGGTCGAGCAGTACTTC. Its amino acids are CAISESGTGVEQYF.